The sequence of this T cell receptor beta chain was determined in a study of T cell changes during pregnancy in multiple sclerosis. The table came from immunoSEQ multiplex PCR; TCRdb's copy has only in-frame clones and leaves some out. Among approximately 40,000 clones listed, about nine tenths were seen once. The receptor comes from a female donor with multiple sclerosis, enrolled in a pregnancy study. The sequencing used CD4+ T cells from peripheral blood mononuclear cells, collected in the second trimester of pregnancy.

Here the CDR3 reads CASSPSSTQYF. As DNA, the CDR3 is TGTGCCAGCAGCCCCTCGAGTACGCAGTATTTT. The chain uses TRBV7-2 and TRBJ2-3, with D unresolved. Germline V lookup: CDR1 SGHTA, CDR2 FQGNSA. This CDR3 has 11 amino acids. Trimming shortened V by 5 bases and J by 8 bases, and 8 bases separated the two germline ends.